Presented here are 29 T cell receptor beta chains from one specimen sequenced in a study of cytomegalovirus exposure and HLA in healthy donors. Vbeta (60) and Jbeta (13) primers were used in the PCR. Clones were sequenced by immunoSEQ multiplex PCR, and TCRdb holds only the in-frame ones, with some missing. This table holds some 100,000 clones, 79% found once. Source material: PBMCs. Receptor source: a male donor in good health and CMV-seropositive.

The rearrangement links TRBV11-2 to TRBJ1-3; 8 positions match TRBD1. V lost 5 bases, J lost 0 bases, and 9 bases stayed unmatched. The CDR3 runs 17 residues. CDR1 is SGHAT and CDR2 is FQNNGV in the germline V gene. CDR3 region: CASSGRDRSSSGNTIYF. The CDR3 nucleotides read TGTGCCAGCAGCGGGCGGGACAGGAGTTCCTCTGGAAACACCATATATTTT.

This chain uses TRBV7-9 with TRBJ1-3; D gene unclear. Trimming took 2 bases from V and 2 from J, leaving 7 bases between them. The CDR3 covers 14 residues. Germline V gene data show CDR1 as SEHNR and CDR2 as FQNEAQ (reference sequence). The CDR3 region has the DNA TGTGCCAGCAGCTTACCAGAAACTGGAAACACCATATATTTT. It encodes CASSLPETGNTIYF.

The gene calls are TRBV19 and TRBJ1-1; D remains unclear. The CDR3 is made up of 11 amino acids. CDR1 is LNHDA and CDR2 is SQIVND in the germline V gene (reference sequence). V shed 4 bases and J shed 7 bases, with 7 bases lying between them. CDR3 loop: CASSNTVEAFF. The CDR3 region has the DNA TGTGCCAGTAGTAACACAGTTGAAGCTTTCTTT.

The CDR3 DNA is TGTGCCAGCACCCCGGACAGGGGTAAGGACCAAGAGACCCAGTACTTC. Protein product: CASTPDRGKDQETQYF. J is TRBJ2-5 and V is TRBV7-2, with TRBD1 identical over 9 bases. Germline values: CDR1 SGHTA, CDR2 FQGNSA. V dropped 7 bases and J dropped 0; count of bases not matched to a gene: 9. CDR3 length equals 16 residues. Full variable domain (remainder filled in from reference TRBV7-2 and TRBJ2-5): GAGVSQSPSNKVTEKGKDVELRCDPISGHTALYWYRQSLGQGLEFLIYFQGNSAPDKSGLPSDRFSAERTGGSVSTLTIQRTQQEDSAVYLCASTPDRGKDQETQYFGPGTRLLVL.

The chain employs TRBV29-1 and TRBJ2-7, with D possibly being TRBD1 (6 bases). Between the trimmed V and J ends, which lost 3 bases and 1 base, there was a span of 16 bases. The CDR3 runs to 15 residues. Germline CDR1 SQVTM, CDR2 ANQGSEA. The DNA for the CDR3 is TGCAGCGTTGAGGACAGAGGAACCCAATCCTACGAGCAGTACTTC. Its protein is CSVEDRGTQSYEQYF.

This sequence joins TRBV19 and TRBJ1-1; a weak D match, TRBD1 (6 bases). CDR3 length equals 13 residues. CDR1 LNHDA and CDR2 SQIVND come from the germline V gene (reference sequence). The V end lost 0 bases, the J end lost 7 bases, and 9 bases lay between the germline ends. CDR3 DNA sequence: TGTGCCAGTAGTATAGATCGCAGGGGTGAAGCTTTCTTT. Its protein is CASSIDRRGEAFF. The entire variable domain, with the rest obtained from reference TRBV19 and TRBJ1-1, is as follows: DGGITQSPKYLFRKEGQNVTLSCEQNLNHDAMYWYRQDPGQGLRLIYYSQIVNDFQKGDIAEGYSVSREKKESFPLTVTSAQKNPTAFYLCASSIDRRGEAFFGQGTRLTVV.

This chain connects TRBV30 to TRBJ2-7, with TRBD1 identical over 7 bases. Germline V gene sequence: CDR1 GTSNPN, CDR2 SVGIG (reference sequence). The CDR3 totals 13 residues. The J segment lost 5 bases and the V segment lost 5 bases, leaving 9 bases of the junction unmatched. The DNA for the CDR3 is TGTGCCTGGGACCGCAGGGGGTTCCACGAGCAGTACTTC. It encodes CAWDRRGFHEQYF.

The chain employs TRBV2 and TRBJ2-5; D might be TRBD1 (6 bases). The CDR3 is made up of 12 amino acids. Germline V gives CDR1 SNHLY, CDR2 FYNNEI. V was trimmed by 9 bases and J by 5 bases, leaving 13 bases between them. The CDR3 DNA is TGTGCCAGGTGGGGGCTGCGGGAGACCCAGTACTTC. It encodes CARWGLRETQYF.

The rearrangement uses TRBV7-9 and TRBJ1-1; TRBD1 matches at 10 bases. Germline V gives CDR1 SEHNR, CDR2 FQNEAQ (reference sequence). The CDR3 has 14 residues. Germline trimming cut 2 bases from V and 8 bases from J; bases unmatched to any gene: 5. The CDR3 sequence: CASSLRDRGVEAFF. The DNA for the CDR3 is TGTGCCAGCAGCTTACGGGACAGGGGTGTAGAAGCTTTCTTT.

This chain joins TRBV6-1 and TRBJ1-1; no definite D call. The CDR3 contains 17 residues. V lost 0 bases to trimming and J lost 0 bases, with 14 bases between them. CDR1 MNHNS and CDR2 SASEGT come from the germline V gene. The CDR3 DNA sequence: TGTGCCAGCAGTGAAGCGCTTCGGGGTTACTTGAACACTGAAGCTTTCTTT. Its protein product is CASSEALRGYLNTEAFF.

J is TRBJ2-5 and V is TRBV5-4; the match to TRBD2 covers 12 bases. The CDR3 is 15 amino acids. The V and J ends lost 1 base and 3 bases, in that order; junction bases with no gene match: 1. Germline assignment: CDR1 SGHNT and CDR2 YYREEE (reference sequence). The CDR3 spells CASSLPSGGEETQYF. Here the CDR3 DNA reads TGTGCCAGCAGCTTGCCTAGCGGGGGGGAAGAGACCCAGTACTTC.

The chain uses TRBV6-1 and TRBJ2-5; 11 bases fit TRBD2. Trimming at V came to 7 bases and at J to 5 bases, leaving 6 bases not matched to a gene. The CDR3 totals 14 residues. Germline values: CDR1 MNHNS, CDR2 SASEGT. The CDR3 spells CASTLAGGYETQYF. CDR3 DNA: TGTGCCAGCACGTTAGCGGGGGGGTATGAGACCCAGTACTTC.

This chain's CDR3 is CASSLPLTYEQYF. The CDR3 nucleotides read TGTGCCAGCAGTTTACCGTTAACCTACGAGCAGTACTTC. V and J are TRBV28 and TRBJ2-7; D gene uncertain. Trimming shortened V by 2 bases and J by 2 bases, and 7 bases separated the two germline ends. This CDR3 is built from 13 residues. CDR1 and CDR2 (germline): MDHEN, SYDVKM.

V is TRBV5-1 and J is TRBJ2-1; weak D call: TRBD1 (5 bases). Trimming took 0 bases from V and 3 from J, leaving 10 bases between them. The CDR3 loop spans 15 amino acids. Germline V gene sequence: CDR1 SGHRS, CDR2 YFSETQ. The CDR3 loop reads CASSLGGSNYNEQFF. In nucleotides, the CDR3 is TGCGCCAGCAGCTTGGGGGGCTCGAACTACAATGAGCAGTTCTTC.

The chain recombines TRBV7-8 with TRBJ1-5; 11 bases map to TRBD1. The germline V gene has CDR1 SGHVS and CDR2 FQNEAQ. The CDR3 contains 18 residues. With 6 bases clipped from V and 2 bases from J, the junction kept 12 bases outside the gene matches. The CDR3 DNA follows: TGTGCCAGCAGTTTGGACAGGGGGCAAGGTTGGCGCAATCAGCCCCAGCATTTT. Its protein is CASSLDRGQGWRNQPQHF.

The chain couples TRBV5-1 to TRBJ2-3; possibly TRBD1 for D (6 bases). From germline, CDR1 is SGHRS and CDR2 YFSETQ. V gave up 2 bases and J gave up 1 base, with 11 bases separating them. The CDR3 is 15 amino acids. The CDR3 reads CASSFLSGGTDTQYF. CDR3 nucleotides: TGCGCCAGCAGCTTTCTCTCAGGGGGCACAGATACGCAGTATTTT.

J is TRBJ1-5 and V is TRBV19; no definite D call. Germline CDR1 LNHDA, CDR2 SQIVND (reference sequence). The CDR3 is 13 amino acids. The V end lost 7 bases, the J end lost 3 bases, and 10 bases lay between the germline ends. DNA for the CDR3: TGTGCCAGTAAATCGGGTCCCAATCAGCCCCAGCATTTT. It codes for CASKSGPNQPQHF.

This sequence joins TRBV4-1 and TRBJ1-2; D is undetermined. From germline, CDR1 is MGHRA and CDR2 YSYEKL. The CDR3 has 16 amino acids. Deletions cut 3 bases from V and 1 base from J, with 15 bases between. The CDR3 sequence: CASSHLPRLVNYGYTF. The CDR3 DNA reads as TGCGCCAGCAGCCACCTTCCTAGACTGGTTAACTATGGCTACACCTTC.

This chain links TRBV6-1 with TRBJ2-5; 12 nucleotides match TRBD2. The CDR3 is made up of 15 amino acids. The V gene's germline CDR1 is MNHNS and CDR2 SASEGT. The V segment lost 8 bases and the J segment 2 bases; nucleotides outside the gene matches: 6. In DNA form, the CDR3 reads TGTGCCAGCCGAGGACTAGCGGGGCTACAAGAGACCCAGTACTTC. Translation: CASRGLAGLQETQYF.

The genes are TRBV7-2 and TRBJ1-6; no clear D. Trimming left V 1 base short and J 6 bases short, with 7 bases between. The V gene's germline CDR1 is SGHTA and CDR2 FQGNSA. CDR3 length: 14 residues. Written as DNA, the CDR3 is TGTGCCAGCAGCTTAGTGGCTGCTAATTCACCCCTCCACTTT. This translates into CASSLVAANSPLHF. The whole variable domain, filled in from reference TRBV7-2 and TRBJ1-6, reads GAGVSQSPSNKVTEKGKDVELRCDPISGHTALYWYRQSLGQGLEFLIYFQGNSAPDKSGLPSDRFSAERTGGSVSTLTIQRTQQEDSAVYLCASSLVAANSPLHFGNGTRLTVT.

This clone was found a few times. The genes are TRBV6-6 and TRBJ1-4, with 7 bases fitting TRBD1. The CDR3 spans 14 residues. Germline CDR1 is MNHNY and CDR2 is SVGAGI (reference sequence). The V and J ends lost 4 bases and 8 bases, in that order; junction bases with no gene match: 7. The CDR3 sequence: CASSFTGVWEKLFF. Written as DNA, the CDR3 is TGTGCCAGCAGTTTTACAGGGGTTTGGGAAAAACTGTTTTTT.

The chain is built from TRBV2 and TRBJ2-5; TRBD1 matches at 7 bases. In germline, CDR1 is SNHLY, CDR2 FYNNEI. The CDR3 is made up of 15 amino acids. V lost 6 bases, J lost 0 bases, and 7 bases stayed unmatched. This CDR3 reads CASRSLTGNQETQYF. CDR3 nucleotides: TGTGCCAGCAGGTCCCTGACAGGGAACCAAGAGACCCAGTACTTC.

This chain links TRBV6-1 with TRBJ1-5; D is perhaps TRBD1 (5 bases). The length of the CDR3 is 12 residues. Looked up from germline, CDR1 is MNHNS and CDR2 is SASEGT. V was clipped by 8 bases and J by 4 bases, with 9 bases between them. CDR3 in amino acids: CASHRLNQPQHF. Written as DNA, the CDR3 is TGTGCCAGCCACAGGTTGAATCAGCCCCAGCATTTT.

Here the CDR3 DNA reads TGTGCCAGCTTGGACAGGGCGAGCACTGAAGCTTTCTTT. It is translated as CASLDRASTEAFF. V gene TRBV19 combines with J gene TRBJ1-1; 8 bases map to TRBD1. With V trimmed by 9 bases and J by 4 bases, 7 bases remained unmatched. The CDR3 runs to 13 residues. Germline CDR1 and CDR2: LNHDA and SQIVND (reference sequence).

V is TRBV6-5 and J is TRBJ2-7, with 9 bases fitting TRBD2. Germline-derived CDR1 and CDR2 are MNHEY and SVGAGI. V was clipped by 6 bases and J by 4 bases; unmatched bases: 7. This CDR3 contains 14 residues. For the CDR3, the DNA is TGTGCCAGCAGCCCGGGTAGCGGGGGTTACGAGCAGTACTTC. Translated: CASSPGSGGYEQYF.

The chain joins TRBV7-2 to TRBJ1-4, with 7 bases that match TRBD1. Per the germline V gene, CDR1 is SGHTA and CDR2 is FQGNSA. There are 17 residues in the CDR3. With V trimmed by 3 bases and J by 8 bases, 15 bases remained unmatched. The CDR3 DNA reads as TGTGCCAGCAGCTTCGGGACAGTCCCTCTCCAGGGGGAAAAACTGTTTTTT. Protein: CASSFGTVPLQGEKLFF.

This chain uses TRBV7-9 with TRBJ1-1, with TRBD1 identical over 7 bases. Germline CDR1 is SEHNR and CDR2 is FQNEAQ (reference sequence). The V gene end was trimmed by 2 bases and the J gene end by 1 base; junction bases not matched to a gene: 4. The CDR3 length is 15 residues. The CDR3 DNA reads TGTGCCAGCAGCTTAACAGGGGCGGGGAACACTGAAGCTTTCTTT. Translation gives CASSLTGAGNTEAFF.

The V call is TRBV6-5, the J call TRBJ1-2, with D possibly being TRBD1 (6 bases). Germline CDR1 MNHEY, CDR2 SVGAGI. The CDR3 has 16 amino acids. Trimming removed 2 bases from V and 1 base from J, with 14 bases in between. The CDR3 loop is CASSYASQGDNYGYTF. For the CDR3, the DNA is TGTGCCAGCAGTTACGCCTCACAGGGCGATAACTATGGCTACACCTTC.

This chain links TRBV9 with TRBJ1-4; TRBD1 might be the D (5 bases). This CDR3 has 15 residues. V lost 4 bases to trimming and J lost 7 bases, with 17 bases between them. Per germline, CDR1 SGDLS and CDR2 YYNGEE. CDR3 region: CASSPGTGVGEKLFF. CDR3 DNA: TGTGCCAGCAGCCCCGGGACGGGGGTGGGTGAAAAACTGTTTTTT.